Sequencing of this T cell receptor beta chain was carried out in a study of beta chain features in type 1 diabetes. On the study more broadly: Cell yields, age and gender were similar between patients and healthy donors.

Regarding this clone: Antigen: not known.

General study findings and limits: Across all four CD4+ subsets, people with type 1 diabetes showed modestly shorter TCRB CDR3s. PCR, the amplification step, might favor shorter templates, equally in patients and controls.

Of the isolated RNA, all was reverse transcribed, and so the sequenced material was expressed TCRB transcripts. Only in-frame clones appear in the TCRdb table, and some are missing; sequencing was by immunoSEQ multiplex PCR. The sample lists almost 350,000 clones; roughly a tenth were seen once. The sequence was obtained from a man between 25 and 39 years old with type 1 diabetes. The sample comprised central memory CD4+ T cells from blood.

The CDR3 is CASSSNLLSGRNEQFF. In DNA, the CDR3 is TGTGCCAGCAGCTCCAATCTTCTATCGGGTAGGAATGAGCAGTTCTTC. V gene TRBV7-6 combines with J gene TRBJ2-1; D not resolved. This CDR3 has 16 residues. Trimming removed 4 bases from V and 7 bases from J, with 20 bases in between. Per the germline V gene, CDR1 is SGHVS and CDR2 is FNYEAQ.